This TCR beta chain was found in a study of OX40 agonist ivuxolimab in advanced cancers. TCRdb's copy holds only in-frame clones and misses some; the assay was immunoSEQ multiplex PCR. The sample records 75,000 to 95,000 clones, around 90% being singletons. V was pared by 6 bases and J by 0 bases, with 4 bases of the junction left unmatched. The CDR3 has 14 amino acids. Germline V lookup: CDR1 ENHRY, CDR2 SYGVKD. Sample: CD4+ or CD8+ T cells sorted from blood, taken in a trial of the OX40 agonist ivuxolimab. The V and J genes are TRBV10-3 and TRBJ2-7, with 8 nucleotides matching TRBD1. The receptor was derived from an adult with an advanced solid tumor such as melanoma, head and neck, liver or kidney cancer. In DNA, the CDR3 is TGTGCCATCAGACCGGGACAGGACTCCTACGAGCAGTACTTC. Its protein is CAIRPGQDSYEQYF.